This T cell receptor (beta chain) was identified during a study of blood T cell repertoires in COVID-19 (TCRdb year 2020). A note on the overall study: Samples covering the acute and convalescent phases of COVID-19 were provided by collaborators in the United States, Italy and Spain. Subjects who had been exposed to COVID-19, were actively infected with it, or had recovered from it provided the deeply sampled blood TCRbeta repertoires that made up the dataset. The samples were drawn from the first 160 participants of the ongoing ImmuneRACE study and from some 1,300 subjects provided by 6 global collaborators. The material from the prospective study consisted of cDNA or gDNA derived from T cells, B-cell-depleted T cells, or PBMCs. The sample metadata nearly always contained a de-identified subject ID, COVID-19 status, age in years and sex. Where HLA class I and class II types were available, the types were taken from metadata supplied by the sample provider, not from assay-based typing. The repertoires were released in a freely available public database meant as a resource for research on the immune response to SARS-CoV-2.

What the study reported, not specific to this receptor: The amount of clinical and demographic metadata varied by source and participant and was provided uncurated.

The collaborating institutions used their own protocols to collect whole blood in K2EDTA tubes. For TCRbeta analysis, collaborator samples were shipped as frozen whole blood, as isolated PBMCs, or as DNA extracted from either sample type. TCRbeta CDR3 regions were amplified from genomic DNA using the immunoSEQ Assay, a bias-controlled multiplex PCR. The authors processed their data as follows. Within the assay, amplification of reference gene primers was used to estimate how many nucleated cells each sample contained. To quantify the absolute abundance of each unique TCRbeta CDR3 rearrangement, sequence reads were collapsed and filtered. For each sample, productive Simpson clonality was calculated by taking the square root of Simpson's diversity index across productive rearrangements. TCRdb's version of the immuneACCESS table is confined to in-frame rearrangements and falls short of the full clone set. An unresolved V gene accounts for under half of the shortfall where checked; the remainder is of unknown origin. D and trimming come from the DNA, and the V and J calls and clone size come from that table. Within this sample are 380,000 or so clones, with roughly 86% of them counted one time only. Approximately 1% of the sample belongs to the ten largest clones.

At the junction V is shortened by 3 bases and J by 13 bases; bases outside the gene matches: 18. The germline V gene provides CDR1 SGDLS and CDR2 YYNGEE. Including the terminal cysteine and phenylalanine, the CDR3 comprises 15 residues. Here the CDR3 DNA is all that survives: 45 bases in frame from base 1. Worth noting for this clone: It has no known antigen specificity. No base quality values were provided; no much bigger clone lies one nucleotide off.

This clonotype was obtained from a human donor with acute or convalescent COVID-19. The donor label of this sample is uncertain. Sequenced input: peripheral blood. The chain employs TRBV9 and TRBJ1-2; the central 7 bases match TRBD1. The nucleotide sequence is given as TGTGCCAGCAGCGGTAGCCTCGGACAGGCTAGTTTCCTCACCTTC. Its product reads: CASSGSLGQASFLTF.